This is a list of T cell receptor beta chains from one sample in a study of blood T cells in healthy people across ages. TCRdb reprocessed the 5' RACE reads with MiXCR, giving one entry per CDR3 protein. The top ten hold about a quarter of the sample, which has about 830,000 distinct CDR3 sequences, 62% seen once. What was sequenced was blood. The receptors were gathered from a man aged 25 to 45 in good health. CDR3s include the opening cysteine and the closing phenylalanine or tryptophan. A D gene is named only where the DNA matches it firmly. For some rows the clone size is stated as once, few or many, or as a class when expanded; others skip it.

>-|few|TRBJ2-4|TRBV7-2
TGTGCCAGCAGCCGGAGCAGGACGGAGGTCTGGGGGCAGTACTTC
CASSRSRTEVWGQYF
>-|-|TRBJ1-5|TRBV20-1
TGCAGTGCCTCGACAGTCCACAATCAGCACCAGCATTTT
CSASTVHNQHQHF
>TRBD2|few|TRBJ2-3|TRBV9
TGTGCCAGCAGCGTAGCTTCCAGCGGGGGGCCTACAGATACGCAGTATTTT
CASSVASSGGPTDTQYF
>TRBD1|many|TRBJ2-1|TRBV5-1
TGTGCCAGCAGCCCGGGACAGGGTGGTTACAATGAGCAGTTCTTC
CASSPGQGGYNEQFF
>TRBD1|-|TRBJ1-1|TRBV29-1
TGCAGCGTCGGACAGGGACTCGGTGGAGCTTTCTTT
CSVGQGLGGAFF
>-|-|TRBJ1-6|TRBV2
TGTGCCAGCAGTGAAGCGCAACCCCTCCACTTT
CASSEAQPLHF
>TRBD2|-|TRBJ2-5|TRBV12-3/TRBV12-4
TGTGCCAGCGGGAGGGCTGTACAAGAGACCCAGTACTTC
CASGRAVQETQYF
>TRBD2|once|TRBJ2-7|TRBV7-6
TGTGCCAGCAGCTTGGGCGGGGGGGCACAGTACGAGCAGTACTTC
CASSLGGGAQYEQYF
>TRBD2|few|TRBJ2-3|TRBV7-2
TGTGCCAGCAACCCGCGGGGGACTGGTAACACAGATACGCAGTATTTT
CASNPRGTGNTDTQYF
>-|few|TRBJ2-3|TRBV12-3/TRBV12-4
TGTGCCAGCAGTTTAGTACAACTAGCTGTAGCAGATACGCAGTATTTT
CASSLVQLAVADTQYF
>-|once|TRBJ2-7|TRBV13
TGTGCCAGCAGCTTAGCGGGCGTGGGCTCCGAGCAGTACTTC
CASSLAGVGSEQYF
>-|-|TRBJ2-7|TRBV12-3/TRBV12-4
TGTGCCAGCAGATCAATTGTGGGGGCTACTGAGCAGTACTTC
CASRSIVGATEQYF
>TRBD2|-|TRBJ2-1|TRBV4-3
TGCGCCAGCAGCCAAGTAGCGGGGGTCCCTAATGAGCAGTTCTTC
CASSQVAGVPNEQFF
>-|few|TRBJ2-5|TRBV20-1
TGCAGTGCAAAGGGCCCAGGGATCCAAGAGACCCAGTACTTC
CSAKGPGIQETQYF
>-|-|TRBJ2-1|TRBV5-1
TGCGCCAGAACCTCTAGCCCCGGTTCGTACAATGAGCAGTTCTTC
CARTSSPGSYNEQFF
>TRBD2|-|TRBJ2-1|TRBV20-1
TGCAGTGCTAGAGCCCGGGCTAGCGGGCGTAATGAGCAGTTCTTC
CSARARASGRNEQFF
>-|-|TRBJ2-2|TRBV12-3/TRBV12-4
TGTGCCAGCAGTTTAGTGGGCCGCGGGGAGAACACCGGGGAGCTGTTTTTT
CASSLVGRGENTGELFF
>TRBD2|-|TRBJ2-7|TRBV13
TGTGCCAGCAGCGAATTGGGACTAGCGGGGGACTACGAGCAGTACTTC
CASSELGLAGDYEQYF
>-|-|TRBJ1-6|TRBV25-1
TGTGCCAGCAGTAAGAGTGGGGAACTCGCCTACAATAATTCACCCCTCCACTTT
CASSKSGELAYNNSPLHF
>-|-|TRBJ2-7|TRBV20-1
TGCAGTGCCCGGAGGGCGGGGGCCTCCTACGAGCAGTACTTC
CSARRAGASYEQYF
>-|-|TRBJ2-7|TRBV7-8
TGTGCCAGCAGATATGACACCCCCTACGAGCAGTACTTC
CASRYDTPYEQYF
>-|-|TRBJ2-1|TRBV4-3
TGCGCCAGCAGCCAAGTCAATAGGGATGAGCAGTTCTTC
CASSQVNRDEQFF
>-|-|TRBJ2-7|TRBV11-2
TGTGCCAGCAGCCCCAGGTCGGAGCAGTACTTC
CASSPRSEQYF
>-|many|TRBJ1-1|TRBV29-1
TGCAGCGCGGACGGAGAACCCACTGAAGCTTTCTTT
CSADGEPTEAFF
>-|-|TRBJ1-2|TRBV7-3
TGTGCCAGCAGCCTCCCCCCCCCAGGGGAGGAAAACCATGGCTACACCTTC
CASSLPPPGEENHGYTF
>-|-|TRBJ2-7|TRBV20-1
TGCAGTGCTAAGATAGGGGCAGGGGCGGGCGAGCAGTACTTC
CSAKIGAGAGEQYF
>-|-|TRBJ2-5|TRBV29-1
TGCAGCGTTGAATACTGGAAAGAGACCCAGTACTTC
CSVEYWKETQYF
>-|few|TRBJ2-4|TRBV4-3
TGCGCCAGCAGCCAAGAGCGAGTAGCCAAAAACATTCAGTACTTC
CASSQERVAKNIQYF
>-|few|TRBJ1-2|TRBV20-1
TGCAGTGCTAGACCTCGACAGACCACCTATGGCTACACCTTC
CSARPRQTTYGYTF
>-|-|TRBJ2-4|TRBV7-2
TGTGCCAGCAGCGCCTCGATCTTAGACAAAAACATTCAGTACTTC
CASSASILDKNIQYF
>-|-|TRBJ2-3|TRBV6-2/TRBV6-3
TGTGCCGGCAGGAACAGATTCCAGCAGTATTTT
CAGRNRFQQYF
>-|-|TRBJ2-7|TRBV2
TGTGCCACCGACCGGGGGTATGAGCAGTACTTC
CATDRGYEQYF
>TRBD2|few|TRBJ2-7|TRBV20-1
TGCAGTGCTGAGCGGGGGGCCCGCTACGAGCAGTACTTC
CSAERGARYEQYF
>TRBD1|-|TRBJ2-3|TRBV20-1
TGCAGTGCTAGTTGGGACAGGGCCAACACAGATACGCAGTATTTT
CSASWDRANTDTQYF
>-|-|TRBJ2-1|TRBV12-3/TRBV12-4
TGTGCCAGCAGTGTAGGCTCTGGCTACGAGCAGTTCTTC
CASSVGSGYEQFF
>-|few|TRBJ1-1|TRBV20-1
TGCAGTGCTGGACAGCGTTTTGGCACTGAAGCTTTCTTT
CSAGQRFGTEAFF
>TRBD1|-|TRBJ1-1|TRBV7-8
TGTGCCAGCAGCCTAGGGACAGCTCACACTGAAGCTTTCTTT
CASSLGTAHTEAFF
>TRBD1|-|TRBJ2-7|TRBV9
TGTGCCAGCAGCCTCTCCGGGACAGGGTTTTCCGAGCAGTACTTC
CASSLSGTGFSEQYF
>-|few|TRBJ2-2|TRBV7-9
TGTGCCAGCGACAACAGGGAAACAGTCGGGGAGCTGTTTTTT
CASDNRETVGELFF
>TRBD2|-|TRBJ2-1|TRBV7-2
TGTGCCAGCAGCGTGCGGACTAGCGGGGGGGAAGAGCAGTTCTTC
CASSVRTSGGEEQFF
>-|-|TRBJ2-3|TRBV27
TGTGCCAGCAGTTCCGGTTACACAGATACGCAGTATTTT
CASSSGYTDTQYF
>-|-|TRBJ1-4|TRBV5-1
TGCGCCAGCAGCTTGGTCGGGATTGCAACTAATGAAAAACTGTTTTTT
CASSLVGIATNEKLFF
>TRBD1|-|TRBJ2-7|TRBV12-5
TGTGCTAGTCACTTCCCGGGACAGATGTTCATCGAGCAGTACTTC
CASHFPGQMFIEQYF
>-|-|TRBJ2-7|TRBV9
TGTGCCAGCAGCGACCCGGGAGCGAGGGACGAGCAGTACTTC
CASSDPGARDEQYF
>-|-|TRBJ1-2|TRBV18
TGTGCCAGCACGTCTGGGGACATCTATGGCTACACCTTC
CASTSGDIYGYTF
>-|-|TRBJ2-3|TRBV20-1
TGCAGTGCAAGTAGGACAGCAAGCACAGATACGCAGTATTTT
CSASRTASTDTQYF
>-|-|TRBJ2-6|TRBV27
TGTGCCAGCAGTTTATCCCAGGCTGGGGCCAACGTCCTGACTTTC
CASSLSQAGANVLTF
>-|-|TRBJ2-3|TRBV20-1
TGCAGTGCTAGCAGAGGCCCCCAGGGAGGCACAGATACGCAGTATTTT
CSASRGPQGGTDTQYF